The 11 T cell receptor beta chains below all came from one sample that was sequenced in a study of blood T cells in healthy people across ages. Through a sample-barcoded 5' primer and a J-beta primer mix, a second PCR was run for 7 to 11 cycles. One entry per CDR3 protein results from TCRdb running MiXCR on the 5' RACE reads. The table records some 760,000 distinct CDR3 sequences, 20% to 25% of them present only once. This sample was shared with a second study, whose subject was T cells of mothers and their children.

Sample: blood. The receptor set was obtained from a boy between 5 and 17 years old in good health.

The chain employs TRBV18 and TRBJ2-5; 7 positions match TRBD2. The V gene end was trimmed by 0 bases and the J gene end by 3 bases; junction bases not matched to a gene: 7. The CDR3 sequence is 16 residues long. The germline V gene has CDR1 KGHSH and CDR2 LQKENI. The CDR3 coding sequence is TGTGCCAGCTCACCACCGGGCGGGCTAGCGGAAGAGACCCAGTACTTC. It specifies CASSPPGGLAEETQYF. Full variable domain (rest looked up from reference TRBV18 and TRBJ2-5): NAGVMQNPRHLVRRRGQEARLRCSPMKGHSHVYWYRQLPEEGLKFMVYLQKENIIDESGMPKERFSAEFPKEGPSILRIQQVVRGDSAAYFCASSPPGGLAEETQYFGPGTRLLVL.

This clonotype was observed a handful of times. This chain connects TRBV6-5 to TRBJ1-3; D is ambiguous. The CDR3 has 15 amino acids. With 5 bases removed from V and 0 bases from J, the gap between germline ends came to 11 bases. Germline V CDR1 and CDR2: MNHEY, SVGAGI. CDR3 coding DNA: TGTGCCAGCAGTCAAACAGAATCCTCTGGAAACACCATATATTTT. Its protein product is CASSQTESSGNTIYF.

This clonotype was detected only once. The CDR3 spells CASSLGGREPTWGTEAFF. Here the CDR3 DNA reads TGTGCCAGCAGCTTAGGTGGGCGGGAGCCAACTTGGGGAACTGAAGCTTTCTTT. The rearrangement uses TRBV7-8 and TRBJ1-1; D gene ambiguous. CDR1 and CDR2 (germline): SGHVS, FQNEAQ. The CDR3 loop spans 18 amino acids. V was clipped by 1 base and J by 5 bases, with 23 bases between them.

The V call is TRBV7-9, the J call TRBJ2-7; weak D call: TRBD1 (5 bases). Deletions cut 4 bases from V and 3 bases from J, with 19 bases between. Looked up from germline, CDR1 is SEHNR and CDR2 is FQNEAQ (reference sequence). CDR3 size: 16 residues. The CDR3 DNA sequence: TGTGCCAGCAGCTCCGACAGTTCGGCAGAGTACTACGAGCAGTACTTC. Translation: CASSSDSSAEYYEQYF.

The gene calls are TRBV20-1 and TRBJ2-1, with TRBD1 matching over 8 bases. Germline V gene lookup returns CDR1 DFQATT and CDR2 SNEGSKA (reference sequence). This CDR3 is 11 amino acids long. J gave up 16 bases and V 5 bases, and 10 bases lay outside the gene matches. The chain's CDR3 is CSASRDRGSFF. The CDR3 region has the DNA TGCAGTGCTTCCCGTGACAGGGGATCCTTCTTC.

Details on this clonotype: A much more abundant neighbour one base away suggests this may be a read error. J is TRBJ2-4 and V is TRBV3-1, with TRBD1 identical over 7 bases. This CDR3 contains 17 residues. Germline V CDR1 and CDR2: LGHDT, YNNKEL (reference sequence). CDR3 DNA: TGTGCCGGCAGCCAAGATGGTCAGGGGGAGGCCAAAAACATTCAGTACTTC. Amino acids: CAGSQDGQGEAKNIQYF.

There are a few counts of this clonotype. The DNA for the CDR3 is TGTGCCAGCAGTTTGCCCAGAGAGGGGGTAGTTGCCTTCACAGATACGCAGTATTTT. Protein sequence: CASSLPREGVVAFTDTQYF. The chain couples TRBV28 to TRBJ2-3, with D possibly being TRBD1 (6 bases). This CDR3 contains 19 residues. Trimming left V 3 bases short and J 2 bases short, with 24 bases between. Germline V CDR1 and CDR2: MDHEN, SYDVKM.

The V gene is TRBV4-3, the J gene TRBJ1-4; 8 bases map to TRBD1. CDR1 and CDR2 from the germline V gene are LGHNA and YSLEER. J was trimmed by 8 bases and V by 2 bases; bases with no gene match: 7. This CDR3 comprises 15 residues. The CDR3 sequence is CASSQRDRWLEKLFF. DNA for the CDR3: TGCGCCAGCAGCCAACGGGACAGGTGGTTAGAAAAACTGTTTTTT.

This clonotype was seen a handful of times. The genes are TRBV15 and TRBJ2-1, with 8 bases lining up with TRBD2. The CDR3 is made up of 15 amino acids. V was pared by 1 base and J by 7 bases, with 6 bases of the junction left unmatched. Germline-derived CDR1 and CDR2 are LNHNV and YYDKDF (reference sequence). The CDR3 reads CATSRGLAQNNEQFF. CDR3 sequence (DNA): TGTGCCACCAGCAGAGGACTAGCGCAGAATAATGAGCAGTTCTTC.

The V and J genes are TRBV7-8 and TRBJ2-2; 14 bases are shared with TRBD2. Germline loops: CDR1 SGHVS, CDR2 FQNEAQ. This CDR3 is built from 19 residues. J was trimmed by 2 bases and V by 1 base; bases with no gene match: 6. CDR3 nucleotide sequence: TGTGCCAGCAGCTTAGTTCGAGGACTAGCGGGAGGAAACACCGGGGAGCTGTTTTTT. It encodes CASSLVRGLAGGNTGELFF.

The chain uses TRBV20-1 and TRBJ2-7, with TRBD1 matching 10 bases. From germline, CDR1 is DFQATT and CDR2 SNEGSKA (reference sequence). The J segment lost 6 bases and the V segment lost 5 bases, leaving 10 bases of the junction unmatched. This CDR3 has 14 amino acids. CDR3 nucleotide sequence: TGCAGTGCTGGCGCCGGGACAGGGGCGGGCGAGCAGTACTTC. Its translation is CSAGAGTGAGEQYF.